The T cell receptor beta chain described here comes from a study of blood T cell repertoires in COVID-19. The method was immunoSEQ multiplex PCR; TCRdb's version includes in-frame clones alone and lacks a portion of them. The sample consists of some 350,000 clones, roughly 84% of them appearing once. Trimming stripped 2 bases from V and 2 bases from J, with 10 bases between. The CDR3 loop spans 14 amino acids. Germline lookup yields CDR1 SGHRS and CDR2 YFSETQ. Sequenced input: PBMCs or T cells enriched from blood (not recorded which). The clonotype was recovered from a woman aged 30 to 39 who had recovered from COVID-19. This sequence joins TRBV5-1 and TRBJ1-2; a possible D gene is TRBD1 (5 bases). Here the CDR3 reads CASSFTDNNYGYTF. The CDR3 nucleotides are TGCGCCAGCAGCTTTACGGACAACAACTATGGCTACACCTTC. Full variable domain (missing parts from reference TRBV5-1 and TRBJ1-2): KAGVTQTPRYLIKTRGQQVTLSCSPISGHRSVSWYQQTPGQGLQFLFEYFSETQRNKGNFPGRFSGRQFSNSRSEMNVSTLELGDSALYLCASSFTDNNYGYTFGSGTRLTVV.